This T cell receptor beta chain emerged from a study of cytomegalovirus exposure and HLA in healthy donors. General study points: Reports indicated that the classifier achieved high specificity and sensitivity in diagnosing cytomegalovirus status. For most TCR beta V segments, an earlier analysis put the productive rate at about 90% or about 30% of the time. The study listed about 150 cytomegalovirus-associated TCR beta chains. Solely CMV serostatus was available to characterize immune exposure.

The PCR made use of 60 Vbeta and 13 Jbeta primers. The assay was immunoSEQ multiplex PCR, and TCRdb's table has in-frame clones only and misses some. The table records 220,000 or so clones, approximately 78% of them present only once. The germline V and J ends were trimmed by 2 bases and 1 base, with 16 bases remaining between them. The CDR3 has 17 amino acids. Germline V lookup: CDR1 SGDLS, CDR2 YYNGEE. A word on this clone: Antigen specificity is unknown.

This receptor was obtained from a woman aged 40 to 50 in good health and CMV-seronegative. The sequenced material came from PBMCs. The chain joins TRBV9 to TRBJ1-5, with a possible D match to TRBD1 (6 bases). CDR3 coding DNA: TGTGCCAGCAGCGTTACTTACAGGGATGTGAGCAATCAGCCCCAGCATTTT. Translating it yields CASSVTYRDVSNQPQHF.